The source of this TCR beta chain is a study of blood T cell repertoires in COVID-19. About the study: The origin of the acute and convalescent COVID-19 samples was the United States, Italy and Spain.

The V end lost 5 bases, the J end lost 7 bases, and 14 bases lay between the germline ends. CDR3 length: 13 residues. CDR1 MDHEN and CDR2 SYDVKM come from the germline V gene. The protocol was immunoSEQ multiplex PCR, while the TCRdb copy is restricted to in-frame clones and leaves out a portion. The data hold approximately 130,000 clones, with 70% to 80% observed a single time. The chain joins TRBV28 to TRBJ1-2; D not resolved. The TCR was taken from a human donor in a cohort sampled during active COVID-19. The sequenced sample was peripheral blood. CDR3 coding DNA: TGTGCCAGCAGTACTGACCCCAGGCGTGGCTACACCTTC. Its translation: CASSTDPRRGYTF.